A single sample is the source of the 18 T cell receptor beta chains below, sequenced in a study of cytomegalovirus exposure and HLA in healthy donors. Both 60 Vbeta primers and 13 Jbeta primers went into the PCR. Here immunoSEQ multiplex PCR was the method, and the copy in TCRdb shows in-frame clones only, minus some. The sample contains around 67,000 clones, more than 75% of which appear only once. Material: PBMCs. The receptors here all came from a man between 18 and 29 years old in good health and CMV-seropositive.

This clone was counted only a few times. Other nucleotide sequences in the sample specify the same CDR3. The chain links TRBV30 to TRBJ1-1, with D perhaps TRBD1 (6 bases). The V gene's germline CDR1 is GTSNPN and CDR2 SVGIG (reference sequence). The V gene lost 0 bases and the J gene lost 1 base, with 6 bases spanning the gap. The CDR3 is 13 residues long. This chain's CDR3 is CAWSVQGNTEAFF. The CDR3 coding sequence is TGTGCCTGGAGTGTACAGGGGAACACTGAAGCTTTCTTT.

The chain couples TRBV6-6 to TRBJ1-1; D is ambiguous. The CDR3 spans 13 residues. Trimming removed 2 bases at V and 5 bases at J, with 9 bases between. CDR1 is MNHNY and CDR2 is SVGAGI in the germline V gene (reference sequence). The CDR3 loop is CASSYREVTEAFF. The CDR3 DNA is TGTGCCAGCAGTTACAGGGAGGTTACTGAAGCTTTCTTT.

The chain is built from TRBV30 and TRBJ1-5; tentative D call: TRBD1 (6 bases). Trimming stripped 2 bases from V and 4 bases from J, with 12 bases between. The germline V gene encodes CDR1 GTSNPN and CDR2 SVGIG (reference sequence). The CDR3 covers 14 residues. CDR3 protein: CAWSRTDGNQPQHF. The DNA of the CDR3 is TGTGCCTGGAGTCGGACAGATGGGAATCAGCCCCAGCATTTT.

This sequence joins TRBV6-5 and TRBJ2-7; 8 nucleotides line up with TRBD2. Trimming removed 2 bases from V and 0 bases from J; junction bases left unmatched: 3. Germline CDR1 reads MNHEY; CDR2 reads SVGAGI. The CDR3 sequence is 15 residues long. The CDR3 DNA sequence: TGTGCCAGCAGTTACGAGCGGGAGAGCTCCTACGAGCAGTACTTC. Protein: CASSYERESSYEQYF.

The rearrangement links TRBV4-2 to TRBJ2-3, with 8 bases aligning to TRBD1. V gave up 1 base and J gave up 5 bases; unmatched junction bases: 5. The V gene's germline CDR1 is LGHNA and CDR2 YNFKEQ. The CDR3 totals 15 residues. CDR3 sequence (DNA): TGTGCCAGCAGCCAAGTGGTACAGGGGGAAGATACGCAGTATTTT. Its protein product is CASSQVVQGEDTQYF.

For the CDR3, the DNA is TGTGCCAGCAGCTGGGGGGGCAGTTACGAGCAGTACTTC. Protein: CASSWGGSYEQYF. The chain is built from TRBV7-2 and TRBJ2-7, with D possibly TRBD2 on 7 matching bases. The V gene's germline CDR1 is SGHTA and CDR2 FQGNSA. This CDR3 has 13 residues. V shed 4 bases and J shed 4 bases, with 11 bases lying between them. Full variable domain (remainder filled in from reference TRBV7-2 and TRBJ2-7): GAGVSQSPSNKVTEKGKDVELRCDPISGHTALYWYRQSLGQGLEFLIYFQGNSAPDKSGLPSDRFSAERTGGSVSTLTIQRTQQEDSAVYLCASSWGGSYEQYFGPGTRLTVT.

The chain links TRBV19 to TRBJ1-4; 7 bases map to TRBD1. This CDR3 comprises 13 residues. Trimming removed 8 bases from V and 8 bases from J; junction bases left unmatched: 8. Germline loops: CDR1 LNHDA, CDR2 SQIVND (reference sequence). The CDR3 nucleotides are TGTGCCAGTCGGGGACAGCAGGGGGAAAAACTGTTTTTT. This sequence encodes CASRGQQGEKLFF.

This chain joins TRBV14 and TRBJ1-1, with D possibly matching TRBD1 (6 bases). CDR1 SGHDN and CDR2 FVKESK come from the germline V gene. V lost 4 bases to trimming and J lost 5 bases, with 17 bases between them. There are 15 residues in the CDR3. Here the CDR3 reads CASSPKQGGGTEAFF. Written as DNA, the CDR3 is TGTGCCAGCAGCCCGAAACAGGGCGGGGGGACTGAAGCTTTCTTT.

Turning to this clone: A read error may account for a junction end that differs from germline. V gene TRBV5-4 combines with J gene TRBJ2-1; perhaps TRBD1 as D (6 bases). There are 13 residues in the CDR3. The germline V gene has CDR1 SGHNT and CDR2 YYREEE (reference sequence). The CDR3 reads CASRLDSHNEQFF. The CDR3 coding sequence is TGTGCCAGCAGATTGGACAGCCACAATGAGCAGTTCTTC.

The gene calls are TRBV29-1 and TRBJ1-1; D is unresolved. Trimming left V 4 bases short and J 0 bases short, with 6 bases between. The CDR3 loop spans 12 amino acids. Germline CDR1 reads SQVTM; CDR2 reads ANQGSEA. The CDR3 nucleotides are TGCAGCGTTGTACAGATGAACACTGAAGCTTTCTTT. Its translation: CSVVQMNTEAFF.

This clone has only a few counts. The chain has TRBV28 and TRBJ1-5; perhaps TRBD1 as D (6 bases). Germline V gives CDR1 MDHEN, CDR2 SYDVKM. The CDR3 totals 13 residues. V lost 6 bases, J lost 1 base, and 7 bases lay in between. The CDR3 loop reads CASSQGSNQPQHF. The CDR3 nucleotides are TGTGCCAGCAGCCAGGGGAGCAATCAGCCCCAGCATTTT.

The chain couples TRBV7-3 to TRBJ1-6, with 11 bases that match TRBD1. The CDR3 consists of 14 residues. Trimming cost V 3 bases and J 9 bases; bases outside gene matches: 1. Germline V lookup: CDR1 SGHTA, CDR2 FQGTGA. CDR3: CASSLDRGPSPLHF. CDR3 sequence (DNA): TGTGCCAGCAGCTTGGACAGGGGGCCTTCACCCCTCCACTTT.

The rearrangement uses TRBV5-6 and TRBJ2-7, with 7 bases lining up with TRBD1. With V trimmed by 4 bases and J by 6 bases, 4 bases remained unmatched. Germline CDR1 is SGHDT and CDR2 is YYEEEE. The CDR3 sequence is 12 residues long. CDR3: CASSRTGLEQYF. The CDR3 DNA reads as TGTGCCAGCAGCCGGACAGGCCTCGAGCAGTACTTC.

The chain combines TRBV4-1 with TRBJ1-1; D call uncertain. Germline-derived CDR1 and CDR2 are MGHRA and YSYEKL. The CDR3 totals 16 residues. The ends were cut back, 0 bases at V and 0 bases at J, with 11 bases in the middle. CDR3 region: CASSQDAAFMNTEAFF. The CDR3, as DNA: TGCGCCAGCAGCCAAGATGCGGCGTTTATGAACACTGAAGCTTTCTTT.

This chain joins TRBV4-1 and TRBJ1-2; 7 positions agree with TRBD1. Germline V gives CDR1 MGHRA, CDR2 YSYEKL. The CDR3 is made up of 15 amino acids. V gave up 3 bases and J gave up 6 bases; unmatched junction bases: 10. The CDR3 nucleotides read TGCGCCAGCAGCCATCCTGAAGGCAGGGGGAATGGCTACACCTTC. Its protein is CASSHPEGRGNGYTF.

The chain recombines TRBV29-1 with TRBJ2-3, with 10 bases that match TRBD2. Germline-derived CDR1 and CDR2 are SQVTM and ANQGSEA. The CDR3 has 13 residues. V was clipped by 6 bases and J by 4 bases; unmatched bases: 4. Here the CDR3 reads CSVRLAGADTQYF. The CDR3 nucleotides read TGCAGCGTGCGACTAGCGGGCGCAGATACGCAGTATTTT.

V usage is TRBV5-1 and J usage is TRBJ2-1; D is ambiguous. The CDR3 has 13 residues. The V gene lost 7 bases and the J gene lost 8 bases, with 16 bases spanning the gap. Germline loops: CDR1 SGHRS, CDR2 YFSETQ. The CDR3: CASRTPLADEQFF. CDR3 in DNA: TGCGCCAGCCGAACCCCTTTGGCCGATGAGCAGTTCTTC.

The chain recombines TRBV30 with TRBJ1-5; TRBD1 is a possible D gene (6 bases). There are 13 residues in the CDR3. The V gene's germline CDR1 is GTSNPN and CDR2 SVGIG (reference sequence). Trimming took 0 bases from V and 8 from J, leaving 11 bases between them. CDR3 loop: CAWSVQGAEPQHF. CDR3 nucleotide sequence: TGTGCCTGGAGTGTACAGGGAGCGGAGCCCCAGCATTTT. Full variable domain (missing parts from reference TRBV30 and TRBJ1-5): SQTIHQWPATLVQPVGSPLSLECTVEGTSNPNLYWYRQAAGRGLQLLFYSVGIGQISSEVPQNLSASRPQDRQFILSSKKLLLSDSGFYLCAWSVQGAEPQHFGDGTRLSIL.